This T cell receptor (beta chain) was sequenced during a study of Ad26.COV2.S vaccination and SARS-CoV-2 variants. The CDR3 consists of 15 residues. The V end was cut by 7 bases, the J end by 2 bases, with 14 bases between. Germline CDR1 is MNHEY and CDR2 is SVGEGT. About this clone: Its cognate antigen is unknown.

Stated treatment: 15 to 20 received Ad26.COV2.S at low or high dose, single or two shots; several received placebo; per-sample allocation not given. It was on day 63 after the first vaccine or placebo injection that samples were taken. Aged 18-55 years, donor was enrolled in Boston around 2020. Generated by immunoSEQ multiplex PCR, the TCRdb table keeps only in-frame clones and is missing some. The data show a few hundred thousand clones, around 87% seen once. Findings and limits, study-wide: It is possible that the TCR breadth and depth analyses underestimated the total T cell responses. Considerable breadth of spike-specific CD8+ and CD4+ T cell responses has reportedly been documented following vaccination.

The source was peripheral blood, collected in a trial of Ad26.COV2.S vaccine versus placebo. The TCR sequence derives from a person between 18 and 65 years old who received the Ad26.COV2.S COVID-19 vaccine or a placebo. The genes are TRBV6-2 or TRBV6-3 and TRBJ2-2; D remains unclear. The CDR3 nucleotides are TGTGCCAGCACCCCCGCCCAGTTCAACACCGGGGAGCTGTTTTTT. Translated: CASTPAQFNTGELFF.